The 9 T cell receptor beta chains below were found in one sample sequenced in a study of response to subunit inactivated influenza vaccine (dated by TCRdb to the late 2010s). The receptor library was made with RT-PCR. The data were produced on an Illumina HiSeq 2500. In TCRdb, the public reads were trimmed at Q25 with fastp and aligned with MiXCR, with productive beta chains retained. Records with the same CDR3 protein are collapsed into one entry carrying the most frequent genes and DNA. Recorded for this sample are about 500,000 distinct CDR3 sequences; 6% to 9% of them occurred a single time. Of the sample, around 14% is held by the ten largest clones. The material was PBMCs from blood, obtained 23 months after vaccination. The receptors stem from a man in his fifties or sixties who received an inactivated influenza vaccine. Donor details come from another sample of the same person, matched by shared clones.

In its sample, this clonotype was seen a few times. This chain links TRBV7-2 with TRBJ2-2; possible D gene TRBD1, 6 bases. Germline CDR1 is SGHTA and CDR2 is FQGNSA. The CDR3 contains 15 residues. The germline V and J ends were trimmed by 4 bases and 0 bases, with 9 bases remaining between them. CDR3 sequence (DNA): TGTGCCAGCAGCTGGGGACACACGAACACCGGGGAGCTGTTTTTT. It encodes CASSWGHTNTGELFF.

The V and J genes are TRBV12-3 or TRBV12-4 and TRBJ2-1, with 7 bases that match TRBD1. With 3 bases clipped from V and 5 bases from J, the junction kept 7 bases outside the gene matches. CDR3 size: 15 residues. CDR3 nucleotide sequence: TGTGCCAGCAGTTTTACGGGACAGCCTAACAATGAGCAGTTCTTC. Translating it yields CASSFTGQPNNEQFF.

In its sample, this clonotype was seen many times. This chain uses TRBV12-3 or TRBV12-4 with TRBJ2-6; D gene ambiguous. Deletions cut 3 bases from V and 0 bases from J, with 12 bases between. This CDR3 contains 17 residues. In DNA, the CDR3 is TGTGCCAGCAGTTTCTTAGGCTTCGGCTCTGGGGCCAACGTCCTGACTTTC. As protein: CASSFLGFGSGANVLTF.

This clonotype has only a few counts. The germline gene is not matched at one end of the junction; a read error may be the cause. The J gene is TRBJ2-1, the V gene TRBV7-9, with D possibly matching TRBD2 (6 bases). The CDR3 spans 12 residues. The V gene's germline CDR1 is SEHNR and CDR2 FQNEAQ (reference sequence). The CDR3 DNA reads as TGTGCCAGCAGTATAAGGTTGGACCAGCGGGTCTTC. It is translated as CASSIRLDQRVF.

This clonotype was counted only a few times. The CDR3 is CASSHPGLAGNTGELFF. CDR3 DNA sequence: TGTGCCAGCAGCCACCCGGGACTAGCGGGGAACACCGGGGAGCTGTTTTTT. The V and J genes are TRBV21-1 and TRBJ2-2; the table gives TRBD2 as D, unverified against the DNA. TRBV21-1 is labeled a pseudogene. This CDR3 spans 17 amino acids.

V and J are TRBV5-1 and TRBJ2-3; D is uncertain. The V gene's germline CDR1 is SGHRS and CDR2 YFSETQ. The V gene lost 1 base and the J gene lost 0 bases, with 12 bases spanning the gap. This CDR3 has 16 residues. The CDR3 nucleotides are TGCGCCAGCAGCTTGTTAGGTCACCTTAGCACAGATACGCAGTATTTT. The encoded protein is CASSLLGHLSTDTQYF.

This clonotype was detected many times. V gene TRBV19 combines with J gene TRBJ2-1; D is unresolved. Trimming took 3 bases from V and 3 from J, leaving 6 bases between them. CDR1 is LNHDA, CDR2 SQIVND, per germline (reference sequence). The CDR3 sequence is 13 residues long. The CDR3 here is CASSISSYNEQFF. CDR3 sequence (DNA): TGTGCCAGTAGTATTTCAAGCTACAATGAGCAGTTCTTC.

This clonotype was recorded many times. This chain links TRBV7-6 with TRBJ2-7; weak D call: TRBD2 (5 bases). Germline V lookup: CDR1 SGHVS, CDR2 FNYEAQ. This CDR3 has 14 residues. V dropped 0 bases and J dropped 5 bases, with 11 bases sitting between them. CDR3 bases: TGTGCCAGCAGCTTAGCGTCGGGAACAAACGAGCAGTACTTC. This encodes CASSLASGTNEQYF.

The chain recombines TRBV4-3 with TRBJ2-4; 8 nucleotides agree with TRBD2. Germline V gene lookup returns CDR1 LGHNA and CDR2 YSLEER. The CDR3 runs 18 residues. Losses at the gene ends were 1 base for V and 0 bases for J; bases not matched to a gene: 8. The chain's CDR3 is CASSQVVAGLVAKNIQYF. CDR3 DNA: TGCGCCAGCAGCCAAGTCGTAGCGGGACTGGTAGCCAAAAACATTCAGTACTTC.